The 10 T cell receptor beta chains below were found in one sample sequenced in a study of control samples from healthy donors and cancer patients. Only in-frame clones appear in the TCRdb table, and some are missing; sequencing was by immunoSEQ multiplex PCR. The sample lists about 120,000 clones; approximately 88% were seen once. The sample comprised blood. These receptor sequences come from a man aged 40-55 years in good health.

The V gene is TRBV2, the J gene TRBJ2-1; the D gene is possibly TRBD2 (9 bases). V was clipped by 4 bases and J by 4 bases, with 17 bases between them. This CDR3 comprises 16 residues. Germline V gene data show CDR1 as SNHLY and CDR2 as FYNNEI. CDR3 residues: CASSVRGGQAYNEQFF. Written as DNA, the CDR3 is TGTGCCAGCAGTGTGCGGGGGGGACAGGCATACAATGAGCAGTTCTTC.

The chain joins TRBV5-1 to TRBJ2-5, with D maybe TRBD1 (5 bases). The V end lost 4 bases, the J end lost 2 bases, and 15 bases lay between the germline ends. Per germline, CDR1 SGHRS and CDR2 YFSETQ. The length of the CDR3 is 15 residues. The CDR3 reads CASSTGQVVQETQYF. The CDR3, as DNA: TGCGCCAGCAGCACCGGACAAGTGGTACAAGAGACCCAGTACTTC.

This chain uses TRBV25-1 with TRBJ2-7; no clear D gene. From germline, CDR1 is MGHDK and CDR2 SYGVNS. The CDR3 runs 15 residues. The ends were cut back, 3 bases at V and 2 bases at J, with 14 bases in the middle. The chain's CDR3 is CASSDKRRHPYEQYF. In nucleotides, the CDR3 is TGTGCCAGCAGTGATAAGAGACGGCACCCCTACGAGCAGTACTTC.

This sequence joins TRBV4-1 and TRBJ1-4; D is undetermined. The ends were cut back, 0 bases at V and 4 bases at J, with 12 bases in the middle. From germline, CDR1 is MGHRA and CDR2 YSYEKL. The CDR3 is 16 amino acids. The CDR3 reads CASSQDLSRINEKLFF. CDR3 coding DNA: TGCGCCAGCAGCCAAGATCTATCGAGGATTAATGAAAAACTGTTTTTT.

The chain uses TRBV6-5 and TRBJ1-2; D gene uncertain. The V end lost 6 bases, the J end lost 8 bases, and 13 bases lay between the germline ends. The CDR3 is 12 residues long. Germline V lookup: CDR1 MNHEY, CDR2 SVGAGI. CDR3 in amino acids: CASRGAFSGYTF. DNA for the CDR3: TGTGCCAGCAGGGGAGCGTTCTCCGGCTACACCTTC.

The chain couples TRBV5-1 to TRBJ1-1, with 8 bases that match TRBD1. V trimming: 4 bases; J trimming: 1 base; junction bases outside the gene matches: 6. The CDR3 extends over 15 amino acids. Germline CDR1 reads SGHRS; CDR2 reads YFSETQ. The CDR3 loop is CASSPWTGKNTEAFF. As DNA, the CDR3 is TGCGCCAGCAGCCCATGGACAGGGAAGAACACTGAAGCTTTCTTT.

This sequence joins TRBV18 and TRBJ1-1; D gene unclear. Germline V gene sequence: CDR1 KGHSH, CDR2 LQKENI. The CDR3 loop spans 13 amino acids. V lost 3 bases, J lost 7 bases, and 12 bases lay in between. CDR3 residues: CASSPTTVGEAFF. CDR3 DNA sequence: TGTGCCAGCTCACCTACTACAGTCGGTGAAGCTTTCTTT.

This chain connects TRBV5-6 to TRBJ2-7; D ambiguous. The CDR3 spans 13 residues. Per germline, CDR1 SGHDT and CDR2 YYEEEE. Trimming cost V 0 bases and J 1 base, with 5 bases left between them. The CDR3 is CASSLAVSYEQYF. In nucleotides, the CDR3 is TGTGCCAGCAGCTTGGCGGTATCCTACGAGCAGTACTTC.

The chain uses TRBV29-1 and TRBJ1-6; 10 nucleotides align to TRBD1. Trimming at V came to 0 bases and at J to 7 bases, leaving 18 bases not matched to a gene. The CDR3 contains 20 residues. Germline loops: CDR1 SQVTM, CDR2 ANQGSEA. CDR3: CSVEERSKGQGLRCNSPLHF. The CDR3 region has the DNA TGCAGCGTTGAAGAGCGAAGCAAGGGACAGGGGTTAAGGTGCAATTCACCCCTCCACTTT. Complete variable domain (other parts from reference TRBV29-1 and TRBJ1-6): SAVISQKPSRDICQRGTSLTIQCQVDSQVTMMFWYRQQPGQSLTLIATANQGSEATYESGFVIDKFPISRPNLTFSTLTVSNMSPEDSSIYLCSVEERSKGQGLRCNSPLHFGNGTRLTVT.

The chain uses TRBV19 and TRBJ2-3; 8 nucleotides line up with TRBD2. This CDR3 is built from 13 residues. In germline, CDR1 is LNHDA, CDR2 SQIVND (reference sequence). V was clipped by 10 bases and J by 5 bases; unmatched bases: 8. The CDR3, as DNA: TGTGCCACCCGCGGGGGGAATGGAGATACGCAGTATTTT. Amino acid sequence: CATRGGNGDTQYF.